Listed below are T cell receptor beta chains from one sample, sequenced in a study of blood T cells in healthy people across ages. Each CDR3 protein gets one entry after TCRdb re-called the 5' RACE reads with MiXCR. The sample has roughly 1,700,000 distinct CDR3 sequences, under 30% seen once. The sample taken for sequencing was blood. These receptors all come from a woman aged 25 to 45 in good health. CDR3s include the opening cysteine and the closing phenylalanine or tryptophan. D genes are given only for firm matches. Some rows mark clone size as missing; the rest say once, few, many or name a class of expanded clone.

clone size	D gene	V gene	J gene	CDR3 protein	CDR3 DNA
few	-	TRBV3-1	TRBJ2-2	CASSQEQAGELFF	TGTGCCAGCAGCCAAGAACAGGCCGGGGAGCTGTTTTTT
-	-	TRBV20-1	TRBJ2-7	CSAKGTESSYEQYF	TGCAGTGCTAAGGGGACGGAAAGCTCCTACGAGCAGTACTTC
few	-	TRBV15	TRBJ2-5	CATSPTQGETQYF	TGTGCCACCAGCCCTACGCAGGGAGAGACCCAGTACTTC
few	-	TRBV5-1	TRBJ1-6	CASSLVSQGLGSPLHF	TGCGCCAGCAGCTTGGTTAGCCAGGGTTTAGGTTCACCCCTCCACTTT
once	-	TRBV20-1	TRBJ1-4	CSARARATNEKLFF	TGCAGTGCTAGAGCTAGAGCAACTAATGAAAAACTGTTTTTT
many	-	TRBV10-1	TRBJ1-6	CASSGGTDSPLHF	TGCGCCAGCAGTGGAGGCACTGACTCACCCCTCCACTTT
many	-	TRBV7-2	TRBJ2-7	CASSLGSLRESYEQYF	TGTGCCAGCAGCTTAGGGTCCTTACGGGAGAGCTACGAGCAGTACTTC
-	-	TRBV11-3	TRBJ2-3	CASSAAGGRERDTQYF	TGTGCCAGCAGCGCCGCCGGGGGCAGGGAGAGAGATACGCAGTATTTT
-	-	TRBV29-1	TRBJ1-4	CSGRRRPANEKLFF	TGCAGCGGGAGACGCCGGCCGGCTAATGAAAAACTGTTTTTT
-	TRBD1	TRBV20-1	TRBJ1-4	CSAKQGATNEKLFF	TGCAGTGCTAAACAGGGGGCAACTAATGAAAAACTGTTTTTT
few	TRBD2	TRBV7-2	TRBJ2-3	CASSITQASGRAVTQYF	TGTGCCAGCAGCATAACTCAGGCTAGCGGGAGGGCTGTTACGCAGTATTTT
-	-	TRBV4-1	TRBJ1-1	CASSQIDMNTEAFF	TGCGCCAGCAGCCAAATCGACATGAACACTGAAGCTTTCTTT
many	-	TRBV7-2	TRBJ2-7	CASSRPVPYEQYF	TGTGCCAGCAGCAGACCGGTGCCCTACGAGCAGTACTTC
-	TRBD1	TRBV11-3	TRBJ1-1	CVSSSLTGDTMNTEAFF	TGTGTCAGCAGCTCTCTCACAGGGGATACTATGAACACTGAAGCTTTCTTT
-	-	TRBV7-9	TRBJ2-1	CASRTSLEDNEQFF	TGTGCCAGCAGAACTAGCTTGGAGGATAATGAGCAGTTCTTC
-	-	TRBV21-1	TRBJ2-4	CASSKVQTPKNIQYF	TGTGCCAGCAGCAAAGTCCAAACCCCCAAAAACATTCAGTACTTC
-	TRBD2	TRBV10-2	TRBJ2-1	CASQPGLARMARFF	TGCGCCAGCCAACCGGGACTAGCGAGGATGGCGCGGTTCTTC
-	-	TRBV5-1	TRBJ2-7	CASSLSGDLTYEQYF	TGCGCCAGCAGCTTATCAGGGGATTTAACCTACGAGCAGTACTTC
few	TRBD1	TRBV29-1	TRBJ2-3	CSVEGRTGDTDTQYF	TGCAGCGTTGAAGGGCGGACAGGCGACACAGATACGCAGTATTTT
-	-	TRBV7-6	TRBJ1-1	CASSLNGEAFF	TGTGCCAGCAGCTTAAACGGTGAAGCTTTCTTT
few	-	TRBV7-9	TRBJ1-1	CASSSDGVATEAFF	TGTGCCAGCAGCTCTGACGGGGTGGCCACTGAAGCTTTCTTT
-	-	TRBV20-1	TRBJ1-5	CSARPGLFQPQHF	TGCAGTGCTAGGCCAGGGCTGTTTCAGCCCCAGCATTTT
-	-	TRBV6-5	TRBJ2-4	CASSTTRTVRGDIQYF	TGTGCCAGCAGTACGACTAGGACAGTCCGAGGCGACATTCAGTACTTC
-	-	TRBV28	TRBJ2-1	CASSERGPGQFF	TGTGCCAGCAGTGAGCGCGGTCCAGGGCAGTTCTTC
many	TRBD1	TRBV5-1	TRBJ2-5	CASSGGSIKQGLRGTQYF	TGCGCCAGCAGCGGAGGCAGCATAAAACAGGGGCTCCGGGGGACCCAGTACTTC
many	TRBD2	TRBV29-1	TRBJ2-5	CSVARLAGQETQYF	TGCAGCGTTGCCCGACTAGCGGGGCAGGAGACCCAGTACTTC
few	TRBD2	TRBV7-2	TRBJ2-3	CASSPGTSGSYTQYF	TGTGCCAGCAGCCCCGGGACTAGCGGGAGTTATACGCAGTATTTT
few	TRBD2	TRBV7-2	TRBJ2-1	CASSLTSGREAEQFF	TGTGCCAGCAGCTTGACTAGCGGGAGGGAGGCTGAGCAGTTCTTC
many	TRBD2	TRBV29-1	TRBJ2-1	CSFRAGGPSEQFF	TGCAGCTTCCGAGCGGGGGGGCCCAGTGAGCAGTTCTTC
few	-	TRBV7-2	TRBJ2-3	CASSQGGALLADTQYF	TGTGCCAGCAGCCAAGGGGGGGCGCTTCTAGCAGATACGCAGTATTTT
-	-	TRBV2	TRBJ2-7	CASGGTARKQYF	TGTGCCAGCGGTGGTACAGCTAGAAAGCAGTACTTC
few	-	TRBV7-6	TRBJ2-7	CASSLVRGHEQYF	TGTGCCAGCAGCTTAGTGAGGGGCCACGAGCAGTACTTC
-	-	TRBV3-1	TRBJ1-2	CASSQDGGLGYTF	TGTGCCAGCAGCCAAGACGGGGGCCTTGGCTACACCTTC
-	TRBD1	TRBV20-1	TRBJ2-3	CSARAGGEEDTQYF	TGCAGTGCTAGGGCAGGGGGTGAGGAAGATACGCAGTATTTT
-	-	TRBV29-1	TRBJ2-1	CSVARQGMETQFF	TGCAGCGTTGCGCGGCAGGGGATGGAGACCCAGTTCTTC
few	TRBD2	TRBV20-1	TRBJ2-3	CSARTSVSTDTQYF	TGCAGTGCAAGAACTAGCGTAAGCACAGATACGCAGTATTTT
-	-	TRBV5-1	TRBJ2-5	CASSYGTSGIETQYF	TGCGCCAGCAGCTACGGGACGTCGGGGATAGAGACCCAGTACTTC
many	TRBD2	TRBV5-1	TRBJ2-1	CASSLGTSGDEQFF	TGTGCCAGCAGCCTCGGGACTAGTGGGGATGAGCAGTTCTTC
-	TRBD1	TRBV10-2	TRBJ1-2	CASSDPRTGINYDYTF	TGCGCCAGCAGTGACCCCCGGACAGGGATAAACTATGACTACACCTTC